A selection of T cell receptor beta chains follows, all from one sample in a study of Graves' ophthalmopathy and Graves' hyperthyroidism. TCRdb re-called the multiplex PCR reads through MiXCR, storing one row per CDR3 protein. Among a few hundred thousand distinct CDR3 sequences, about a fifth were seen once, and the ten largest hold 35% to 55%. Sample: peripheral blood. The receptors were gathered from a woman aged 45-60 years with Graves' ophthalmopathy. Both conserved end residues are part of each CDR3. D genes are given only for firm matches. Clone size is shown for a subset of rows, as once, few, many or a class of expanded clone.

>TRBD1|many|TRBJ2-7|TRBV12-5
CASGLGQGAYEQYF
TGTGCTAGTGGTCTCGGACAGGGGGCCTACGAGCAGTACTTC
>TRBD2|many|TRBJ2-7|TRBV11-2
CASSSQGSREGYEQYF
TGTGCCAGCAGCTCCCAGGGGTCGCGGGAGGGCTACGAGCAGTACTTC
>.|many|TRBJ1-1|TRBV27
CASSLWYMNTEAFF
TGTGCCAGCAGTTTGTGGTACATGAACACTGAAGCTTTCTTT
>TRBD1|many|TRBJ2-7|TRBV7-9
CASSRQGANYEQYF
TGTGCCAGCTCCCGACAGGGGGCTAACTACGAGCAGTACTTC
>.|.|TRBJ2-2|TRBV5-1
CASSFTAETGELFF
TGCGCCAGCAGCTTTACAGCGGAAACCGGGGAGCTGTTTTTT
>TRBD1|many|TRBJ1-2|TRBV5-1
CASSADDRGLYGYTF
TGCGCCAGCAGCGCAGATGACAGGGGCTTGTATGGCTACACCTTC
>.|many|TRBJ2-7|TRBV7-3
CASSLGAGSSYEQYF
TGTGCCAGCAGCTTAGGAGCAGGGAGCTCCTACGAGCAGTACTTC
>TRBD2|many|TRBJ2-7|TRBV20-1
CSATLAGGSYEQYF
TGCAGTGCAACCCTAGCGGGAGGCTCATACGAGCAGTACTTC
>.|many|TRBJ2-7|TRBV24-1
CATSDRTGFEQYF
TGTGCCACCAGTGACCGCACAGGGTTCGAGCAGTACTTC
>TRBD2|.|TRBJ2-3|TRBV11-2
CASSLDGTSSDTQYF
TGTGCCAGCAGCTTAGACGGGACTAGCTCAGATACGCAGTATTTT
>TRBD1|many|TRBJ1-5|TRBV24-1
CATSVGQGRQPQHF
TGTGCCACCAGTGTAGGACAGGGACGGCAGCCCCAGCATTTT
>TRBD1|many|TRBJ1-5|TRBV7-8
CASSLAGGQAGNQPQHF
TGTGCCAGCAGCTTAGCGGGGGGACAGGCAGGCAATCAGCCCCAGCATTTT
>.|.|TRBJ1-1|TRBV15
CATSRDRGDGEAFF
TGTGCCACCAGCAGAGATCGCGGAGACGGAGAAGCTTTCTTT
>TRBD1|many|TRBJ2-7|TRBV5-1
CASSPWDRGDEQYF
TGCGCCAGCAGCCCCTGGGACAGGGGGGACGAGCAGTACTTC
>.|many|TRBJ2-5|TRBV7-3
CASSPVATGPHTQETQYF
TGTGCCAGCAGCCCAGTGGCCACCGGCCCACACACGCAAGAGACCCAGTACTTC
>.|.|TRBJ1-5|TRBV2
CASGGIGNQPQHF
TGTGCCAGCGGGGGGATCGGCAATCAGCCCCAGCATTTT
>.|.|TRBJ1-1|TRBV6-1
CATLYSGFTEAFF
TGTGCCACCCTATACTCGGGATTCACTGAAGCTTTCTTT
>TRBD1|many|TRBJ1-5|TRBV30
CAWRVGQPNQPQHF
TGTGCCTGGAGGGTGGGACAGCCCAATCAGCCCCAGCATTTT
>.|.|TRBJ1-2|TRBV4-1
CASSQQGRKYGYTF
TGCGCCAGCAGCCAACAGGGTAGGAAGTATGGCTACACCTTC
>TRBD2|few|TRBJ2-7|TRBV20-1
CSASLSSGSNEQYF
TGCAGTGCTAGTTTGTCTAGCGGTTCGAACGAGCAGTACTTC
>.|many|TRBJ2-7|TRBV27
CASRDTSYEQYF
TGTGCCAGCAGGGATACCAGTTACGAGCAGTACTTC
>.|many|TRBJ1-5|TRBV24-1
CATNQGSNQPQHF
TGTGCCACTAACCAGGGAAGCAATCAGCCCCAGCATTTT
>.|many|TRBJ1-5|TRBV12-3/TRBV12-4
CASSSGTPSNQPQHF
TGTGCCAGCAGTTCCGGCACCCCTAGCAATCAGCCCCAGCATTTT
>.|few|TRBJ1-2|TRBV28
CASSFIESHYGYTF
TGTGCCAGCAGTTTTATTGAGTCCCACTATGGCTACACCTTC
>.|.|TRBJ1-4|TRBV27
CASSLSRDEKLFF
TGTGCCAGCAGTTTATCCAGGGATGAAAAACTGTTTTTT
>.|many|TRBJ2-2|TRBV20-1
CSAREVGKDTGELFF
TGCAGTGCTAGAGAAGTAGGGAAGGACACCGGGGAGCTGTTTTTT
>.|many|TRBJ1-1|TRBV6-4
CASSEWGSTEAFF
TGTGCCAGCAGTGAATGGGGATCCACTGAAGCTTTCTTT
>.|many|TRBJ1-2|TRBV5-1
CASSLDGSYGYTF
TGCGCCAGCAGCTTGGATGGGAGCTATGGCTACACCTTC
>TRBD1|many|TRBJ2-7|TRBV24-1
CATSDPDRSNEQYF
TGTGCCACCAGTGACCCGGACAGGAGTAACGAGCAGTACTTC
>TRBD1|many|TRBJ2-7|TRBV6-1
CASRRVDRVDEQYF
TGTGCCAGCCGGCGGGTGGACAGGGTGGACGAGCAGTACTTC
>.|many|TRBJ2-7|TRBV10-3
CAISGARDTTYEQYF
TGTGCCATCAGTGGGGCCCGGGACACTACCTACGAGCAGTACTTC